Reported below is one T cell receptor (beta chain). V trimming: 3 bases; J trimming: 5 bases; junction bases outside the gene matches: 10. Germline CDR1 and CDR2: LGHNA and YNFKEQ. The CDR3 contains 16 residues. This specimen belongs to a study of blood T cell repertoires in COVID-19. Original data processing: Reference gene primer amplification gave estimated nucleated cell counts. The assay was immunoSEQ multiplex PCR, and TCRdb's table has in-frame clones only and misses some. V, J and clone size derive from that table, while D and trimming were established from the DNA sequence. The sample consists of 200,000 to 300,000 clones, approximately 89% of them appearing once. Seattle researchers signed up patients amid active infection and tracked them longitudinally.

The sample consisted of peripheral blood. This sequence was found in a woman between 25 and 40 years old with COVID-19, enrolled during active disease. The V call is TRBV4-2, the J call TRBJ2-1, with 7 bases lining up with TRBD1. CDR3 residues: CASSQETGPDNNEQFF. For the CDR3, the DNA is TGTGCCAGCAGCCAGGAGACAGGGCCCGATAACAATGAGCAGTTCTTC.